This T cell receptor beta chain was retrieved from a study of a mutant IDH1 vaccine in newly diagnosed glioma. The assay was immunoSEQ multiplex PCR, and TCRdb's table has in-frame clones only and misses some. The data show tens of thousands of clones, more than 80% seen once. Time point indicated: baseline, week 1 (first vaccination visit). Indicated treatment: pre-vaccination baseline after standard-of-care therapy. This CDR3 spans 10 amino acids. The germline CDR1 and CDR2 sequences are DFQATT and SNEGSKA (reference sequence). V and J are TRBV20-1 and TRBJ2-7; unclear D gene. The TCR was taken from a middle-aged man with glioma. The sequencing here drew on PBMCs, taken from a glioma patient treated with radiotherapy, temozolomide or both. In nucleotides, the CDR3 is TGCAGGGCCCTTGTTCACGAGCAGTACTTC. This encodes CRALVHEQYF.